This paragraph reports one TCR beta chain. What it binds is not known. V shed 0 bases and J shed 5 bases, with 13 bases lying between them. Germline CDR1 is GTSNPN and CDR2 is SVGIG (reference sequence). CDR3 length: 14 amino acids. This sample stems from a study of CD8 T cells in Susac syndrome. In the study overall: Patients with Susac syndrome who were sequenced included about 6 with active disease and eight in remission.

The RNA, about 0.5 to 1 ug, was put through reverse transcription using random hexamers. The amplification used immunoSEQ multiplex PCR on TCR beta CDR3; it spanned 54 Vbeta and 13 Jbeta. TCRdb reanalysed the immunoSEQ multiplex PCR reads using MiXCR and keeps one entry per CDR3 protein. Of approximately 260,000 distinct CDR3 sequences in the sample, 90% to 97% were seen once. TEMRA cells were FACS-enriched, while CD8+ and CD4+ T cells were negatively isolated. Whole-study results and caveats: The CD4+ T cell repertoires in Susac syndrome did not show any clonal expansion.

The TCR sequence derives from a human donor with Susac syndrome. The genes are TRBV30 and TRBJ1-2; TRBD1 might be the D (5 bases). Sequencing used CD4+ T cells from PBMCs. CDR3 protein: CAWSVQAVRYGYTF. For the CDR3, the DNA is TGTGCCTGGAGTGTACAGGCAGTTAGGTATGGCTACACCTTC.